This T cell receptor beta chain was documented in a study of OX40 agonist ivuxolimab in advanced cancers. Study observations and caveats: By week 6 at 0.1 to 3.0 mg/kg, blood CD4+ and CD8+ T cells had expanded clonally.

Data came from immunoSEQ multiplex PCR; TCRdb stores just in-frame clones and leaves some out. The data show tens of thousands of clones, around 93% seen once. Worth noting for this clone: The antigen is not known.

Prior autoimmune disease or systemic immunosuppression barred patients. With V trimmed by 4 bases and J by 1 base, 7 bases remained unmatched. Germline V CDR1 and CDR2: SGHNT, YYREEE (reference sequence). This CDR3 is built from 15 residues. The starting material was CD4+ or CD8+ T cells sorted from blood, obtained in a trial of the OX40 agonist ivuxolimab. This sequence joins TRBV5-4 and TRBJ2-5, with 7 bases aligning to TRBD1. This receptor was taken from an adult with an advanced solid tumor such as melanoma, head and neck, liver or kidney cancer. The CDR3 loop is CASSVGGQLQETQYF. The CDR3 DNA reads TGTGCCAGCAGCGTAGGGGGACAGCTCCAAGAGACCCAGTACTTC. Combining the CDR3 with reference TRBV5-4 and TRBJ2-5 gives the whole variable domain ETGVTQSPTHLIKTRGQQVTLRCSSQSGHNTVSWYQQALGQGPQFIFQYYREEENGRGNFPPRFSGLQFPNYSSELNVNALELDDSALYLCASSVGGQLQETQYFGPGTRLLVL.